These 14 T cell receptor beta chains share one sample of origin, sequenced in a study of shared clonotypes between healthy human individuals. Sequencing was performed with immunoSEQ multiplex PCR; in TCRdb, only in-frame clones are kept and a portion is missing. The repertoire holds roughly 1,600,000 clones, with around 98.5% as singletons. The sample comprised naive CD4+ T cells sorted from blood. The subset was: CD45RA+ positively selected. The source is a man aged 25-45 years in good health.

CDR3 amino acids: CASSLARGNSGANVLTF. CDR3 in DNA: TGTGCCAGCAGCTTGGCCCGGGGCAACTCTGGGGCCAACGTCCTGACTTTC. The chain carries TRBV5-4 and TRBJ2-6; the D gene could be TRBD1 or TRBD2 (5 bases each). CDR1 and CDR2 (germline): SGHNT, YYREEE (reference sequence). This CDR3 has 17 residues. V dropped 0 bases and J dropped 0 bases, with 10 bases sitting between them.

J is TRBJ2-1 and V is TRBV5-1, with 11 nucleotides matching TRBD2. The CDR3 length is 18 residues. Germline CDR1 reads SGHRS; CDR2 reads YFSETQ. The J segment lost 7 bases and the V segment lost 4 bases, leaving 16 bases of the junction unmatched. In DNA, the CDR3 is TGCGCCAGCAGCCTGGATCGAAGACTAGCGGGATGGGTTAATGAGCAGTTCTTC. Protein product: CASSLDRRLAGWVNEQFF.

V and J are TRBV9 and TRBJ2-7; 9 bases are shared with TRBD1. Germline V gene lookup returns CDR1 SGDLS and CDR2 YYNGEE. This CDR3 has 13 residues. V gave up 4 bases and J gave up 6 bases; unmatched junction bases: 5. The chain's CDR3 is CASSRDRVAEQYF. The CDR3 DNA is TGTGCCAGCAGCCGGGACAGGGTGGCCGAGCAGTACTTC.

The rearrangement uses TRBV29-1 and TRBJ1-1, with 7 nucleotides matching TRBD1. Trimming at V came to 6 bases and at J to 9 bases, leaving 13 bases not matched to a gene. Germline CDR1 and CDR2: SQVTM and ANQGSEA. The CDR3 spans 13 residues. The chain's CDR3 is CSVLTGKDRKAFF. The CDR3 nucleotides read TGCAGCGTCTTGACAGGGAAGGACAGAAAAGCTTTCTTT. Together with reference TRBV29-1 and TRBJ1-1, the CDR3 gives the full variable domain: SAVISQKPSRDICQRGTSLTIQCQVDSQVTMMFWYRQQPGQSLTLIATANQGSEATYESGFVIDKFPISRPNLTFSTLTVSNMSPEDSSIYLCSVLTGKDRKAFFGQGTRLTVV.

The chain combines TRBV10-3 with TRBJ1-2; no firm D call. This CDR3 contains 13 residues. Germline V gene sequence: CDR1 ENHRY, CDR2 SYGVKD. V lost 2 bases and J lost 8, with 12 bases in between. The CDR3 region has the DNA TGTGCCATCAGTGAGGGGGTTGTATCGGGCTACACCTTC. Translated: CAISEGVVSGYTF.

The V call is TRBV7-2, the J call TRBJ1-2, with 8 bases fitting TRBD1. Germline CDR1 is SGHTA and CDR2 is FQGNSA. Germline trimming cut 8 bases from V and 3 bases from J; bases unmatched to any gene: 2. The CDR3 runs 12 residues. CDR3 in amino acids: CASEGQDYGYTF. CDR3 bases: TGTGCCAGCGAGGGACAGGACTATGGCTACACCTTC.

The rearrangement uses TRBV28 and TRBJ2-1; the D call may be TRBD1 or TRBD2 (5 bases each). CDR3 length equals 16 residues. V lost 7 bases and J 3 bases, leaving 19 bases between the germline ends. The germline gives CDR1 MDHEN, CDR2 SYDVKM. For the CDR3, the DNA is TGTGCCAGCACCGCAATCACGGGGACCCACTACAATGAGCAGTTCTTC. Its protein is CASTAITGTHYNEQFF.

The gene calls are TRBV19 and TRBJ1-1; TRBD1 matches 10 bases. The V segment lost 5 bases and the J segment 6 bases; nucleotides outside the gene matches: 12. This CDR3 region has 16 residues. From germline, CDR1 is LNHDA and CDR2 SQIVND (reference sequence). The CDR3 is CASSLTGGAARAEAFF. CDR3 nucleotides: TGTGCCAGTAGTCTGACAGGGGGCGCAGCCAGGGCTGAAGCTTTCTTT. Full variable domain (missing parts from reference TRBV19 and TRBJ1-1): DGGITQSPKYLFRKEGQNVTLSCEQNLNHDAMYWYRQDPGQGLRLIYYSQIVNDFQKGDIAEGYSVSREKKESFPLTVTSAQKNPTAFYLCASSLTGGAARAEAFFGQGTRLTVV.

Turning to this clone: The sample carries other DNA sequences with the same CDR3. The chain recombines TRBV6-5 with TRBJ2-3; no definite D call. Germline V gives CDR1 MNHEY, CDR2 SVGAGI. V dropped 6 bases and J dropped 0 bases, with 4 bases sitting between them. The length of the CDR3 is 12 residues. This chain's CDR3 is CASSRSTDTQYF. The CDR3 DNA sequence: TGTGCCAGCAGCCGGAGCACAGATACGCAGTATTTT.

The J gene is TRBJ2-5, the V gene TRBV29-1, with TRBD2 matching 8 bases. The CDR3 covers 12 residues. The germline CDR1 and CDR2 sequences are SQVTM and ANQGSEA. Trimming took 7 bases from V and 1 from J; bases not matched to a gene: 2. The CDR3 is CSAGGAQETQYF. DNA of the CDR3: TGCAGCGCGGGGGGGGCCCAAGAGACCCAGTACTTC.

The chain couples TRBV11-2 to TRBJ2-5; 14 bases agree with TRBD2. Germline lookup yields CDR1 SGHAT and CDR2 FQNNGV. CDR3 length: 17 residues. After removal of 4 bases from V and 1 base from J, the junction contained 5 bases not matched to a gene. This chain's CDR3 is CASSYGTSGGTQETQYF. CDR3 sequence (DNA): TGTGCCAGCAGCTACGGGACTAGCGGGGGAACCCAAGAGACCCAGTACTTC.

The chain joins TRBV11-2 to TRBJ2-5, with TRBD2 matching 8 bases. The V segment lost 5 bases and the J segment 5 bases; nucleotides outside the gene matches: 10. This CDR3 is 15 amino acids long. Germline-derived CDR1 and CDR2 are SGHAT and FQNNGV. CDR3 loop: CASSPRGGRMETQYF. The CDR3 DNA reads TGTGCCAGCAGCCCTAGGGGCGGGAGGATGGAGACCCAGTACTTC.

V usage is TRBV10-3 and J usage is TRBJ1-4, with unresolved D. Per the germline V gene, CDR1 is ENHRY and CDR2 is SYGVKD. V gave up 4 bases and J gave up 5 bases, with 8 bases separating them. This CDR3 is built from 13 residues. In DNA, the CDR3 is TGTGCCATCAGTGCCTCCTCCAATGAAAAACTGTTTTTT. Translated, it gives CAISASSNEKLFF.

The rearrangement joins TRBV2 to TRBJ2-1; the D is unclear. CDR1 and CDR2 from the germline V gene are SNHLY and FYNNEI. Trimming stripped 6 bases from V and 8 bases from J, with 8 bases between. The CDR3 covers 11 residues. The CDR3 loop is CASSRYDEQFF. As DNA, the CDR3 is TGTGCCAGCAGCCGCTATGATGAGCAGTTCTTC.